This is a list of T cell receptor beta chains from one sample in a study of cytomegalovirus exposure and HLA in healthy donors. Sequencing was performed with immunoSEQ multiplex PCR; in TCRdb, only in-frame clones are kept and a portion is missing. Found here are approximately 85,000 clones, roughly 58% of them singletons; the top ten hold 4.5% to 7%. Sequenced: PBMCs. Receptors were obtained from a woman in her twenties or thirties in good health and CMV-seropositive. The CDR3 runs from the conserved cysteine through the conserved F or W. A D gene is named only where the DNA matches it firmly. Expanded clones are given a class, and other clones once, few, many or no size at all.

TRBJ2-5,.,TRBV27,.,TGTGCCAGCAGTTTCGCGGAGACCCAGTACTTC,CASSFAETQYF
TRBJ2-3,.,TRBV5-1,.,TGCGCCAGCAGCCTGAGGGGGACAGATACGCAGTATTTT,CASSLRGTDTQYF
TRBJ1-5,TRBD1,TRBV4-2,.,TGTGCCAGCAGCCAATCGGACAGGGATACTCAGCCCCAGCATTTT,CASSQSDRDTQPQHF
TRBJ2-3,.,TRBV14,.,TGTGCCAGCAGGCGAGACACTAGCACAGATACGCAGTATTTT,CASRRDTSTDTQYF
TRBJ1-1,.,TRBV7-9,.,TGTGCCAGCAGCTCGGATTCTAGCTGGTGGGCTTTCTTT,CASSSDSSWWAFF
TRBJ1-2,.,TRBV10-2,.,TGCGCCAGCAGTGAACAGACCTCGAACTATGGCTACACCTTC,CASSEQTSNYGYTF
TRBJ1-4,TRBD1,TRBV7-9,.,TGTGCCAGCAGCTTAGGGGGACAGACCCTTAATGAAAAACTGTTTTTT,CASSLGGQTLNEKLFF
TRBJ2-3,.,TRBV30,.,TGTGCCTGGAGTTCACTCCCTCCGAATACGCAGTATTTT,CAWSSLPPNTQYF
TRBJ1-2,.,TRBV19,.,TGTGCCAGTACCAGGGGTGGCGGTAACTATGGCTACACCTTC,CASTRGGGNYGYTF
TRBJ2-2,TRBD2,TRBV7-6,.,TGTGCCAGCACCCCGACTAGCGGGGGGTCTTCCGGGGAGCTGTTTTTT,CASTPTSGGSSGELFF
TRBJ1-2,TRBD1,TRBV4-1,few,TGCGCCAGCAGCCAAGGGGACAGATCTAACTATGGCTACACCTTC,CASSQGDRSNYGYTF
TRBJ1-1,TRBD1,TRBV4-2,few,TGTGCCAGCAGCCAACCGGGACAGGGGCTCATGAACACTGAAGCTTTCTTT,CASSQPGQGLMNTEAFF
TRBJ2-7,.,TRBV25-1,.,TGTGCCAGCAGTGAATGGACAGAAGACGAGCAGTACTTC,CASSEWTEDEQYF
TRBJ1-1,.,TRBV7-9,.,TGTGCCAGCATACCTGGGGCGGGGCGGGGGAACACTGAAGCTTTCTTT,CASIPGAGRGNTEAFF
TRBJ2-7,TRBD2,TRBV5-1,.,TGCGCCAGCAGCTTGGCTAGCGGGGGGGTCTCCTACGAGCAGTACTTC,CASSLASGGVSYEQYF
TRBJ2-7,.,TRBV19,.,TGTGCCAGTAGTATTACAGGGGGGGCCTACGAGCAGTACTTC,CASSITGGAYEQYF
TRBJ1-4,.,TRBV4-1,few,TGCGCCAGCAGCCATGGGGGGTTGGGTACTAATGAAAAACTGTTTTTT,CASSHGGLGTNEKLFF
TRBJ2-7,TRBD2,TRBV7-3,.,TGTGCCAGCAGGCTGACTAGCGGGGGGGCCTACGAGCAGTACTTC,CASRLTSGGAYEQYF
TRBJ2-1,.,TRBV18,.,TGTGCCAGCTCACCATTGTCCGGACTGAACGTAGTTGGGCAGTTCTTC,CASSPLSGLNVVGQFF
TRBJ1-1,.,TRBV2,many,TGTGCCAGCAGGAAGGACAGAACGAACACTGAAGCTTTCTTT,CASRKDRTNTEAFF
TRBJ1-5,.,TRBV7-9,.,TGTGCCAGCAGCTCAGGAGGAAGCAATCAGCCCCAGCATTTT,CASSSGGSNQPQHF